A selection of T cell receptor beta chains follows, all from one sample in a study of T-cell memory formation after mild COVID-19. TCRdb redid the calling of the 5' RACE reads with MiXCR, one entry per CDR3 protein. This sample has some 330,000 distinct CDR3 sequences, with around a fifth found just once. The sample was PBMCs or a T cell subset sorted from them (not recorded which). The receptors were sampled from an adult woman who had mild COVID-19 (a few samples of this study predate the infection). Cell type and time point are not known. Both conserved end residues are part of each CDR3. A D gene is named only where the DNA matches it firmly. Only part of the rows carry a size: once, few, many, or a class if the clone is expanded.

size | D | J | V | CDR3 | DNA
- | - | TRBJ1-2 | TRBV10-3 | CAISDGAAGYTF | TGTGCCATCAGTGATGGAGCGGCTGGCTACACCTTC
few | TRBD1 | TRBJ1-2 | TRBV15 | CATSRDLGQAASSYGYTF | TGTGCCACCAGCAGAGATTTAGGACAGGCCGCGAGTTCCTATGGCTACACCTTC
few | - | TRBJ2-1 | TRBV7-2 | CASSPWDRSSYNEQFF | TGTGCCAGCAGCCCCTGGGACCGAAGCTCCTACAATGAGCAGTTCTTC
few | - | TRBJ2-3 | TRBV4-1 | CASSFQGILDTQYF | TGCGCCAGCAGCTTCCAAGGTATTCTCGATACGCAGTATTTT
- | TRBD2 | TRBJ2-5 | TRBV12-3/TRBV12-4 | CASSTTSGLDSETQYF | TGTGCCAGCAGCACCACCTCGGGACTAGATAGCGAGACCCAGTACTTC
- | TRBD2 | TRBJ2-1 | TRBV4-3 | CASSQDAGANEQFF | TGCGCCAGCAGCCAAGATGCGGGAGCGAATGAGCAGTTCTTC
- | TRBD1 | TRBJ1-5 | TRBV7-2 | CASSRSRQGGQPQHF | TGTGCCAGCAGCCGCTCTCGACAGGGAGGACAGCCCCAGCATTTT
- | TRBD2 | TRBJ2-3 | TRBV20-1 | CSAKKTTSGGPLTQYF | TGCAGTGCTAAGAAGACTACTAGCGGGGGCCCTCTTACGCAGTATTTT
- | - | TRBJ2-2 | TRBV12-3/TRBV12-4 | CASSGTTNTGELFF | TGTGCCAGCAGCGGAACGACGAACACCGGGGAGCTGTTTTTT
few | - | TRBJ1-3 | TRBV5-6 | CASSLLSTSGNTIYF | TGTGCCAGCAGCCTACTGTCTACCTCTGGAAACACCATATATTTT
- | - | TRBJ2-5 | TRBV2 | CASRIGVRETQYF | TGTGCCAGCAGGATCGGGGTAAGGGAGACCCAGTACTTC
few | TRBD2 | TRBJ2-5 | TRBV6-1 | CASSEGGTSGAYLQETQYF | TGTGCCAGCAGTGAAGGGGGGACTAGCGGGGCATATTTGCAAGAGACCCAGTACTTC
few | TRBD2 | TRBJ2-1 | TRBV2 | CASSEVGLAGVVQFF | TGTGCCAGCAGTGAAGTGGGGCTAGCGGGAGTAGTGCAGTTCTTC
many | - | TRBJ2-7 | TRBV12-3/TRBV12-4 | CASTKGLSYEQYF | TGTGCCAGCACCAAGGGGTTGTCCTACGAGCAGTACTTC
few | TRBD2 | TRBJ2-7 | TRBV4-2 | CASSQRSTSGGATEQYF | TGTGCCAGCAGCCAAAGATCGACTAGCGGGGGGGCCACCGAGCAGTACTTC